The T cell receptor (beta chain) described here comes from a study of Ad26.COV2.S vaccination and SARS-CoV-2 variants (dated by TCRdb to the early 2020s). In the study overall: Sequencing of the TCRbeta repertoire served to evaluate the specificity and breadth of SARS-CoV-2-reactive T cell receptors following Ad26.COV2.S vaccination. A total of 32 samples were included in the TCR-sequenced set, comprising roughly 19 Ad26.COV2.S vaccine recipients, 5 placebo recipients and 8 SARS-CoV-2 convalescent individuals. The investigation overall reported the following: Comparable non-spike TCR breadth was observed between vaccine and placebo recipients, consistent with only spike being contained in the vaccine. After vaccination, spike-specific CD8+ and CD4+ T cell responses were reported to show substantial breadth. Spike-specific TCR breadth was higher in Ad26.COV2.S recipients than in placebo recipients (P = 0.0014). It was noted by the authors that total T cell responses may have been underestimated by the TCR breadth and depth analyses.

The CDR3 runs 16 residues from the cysteine to the phenylalanine. Here the CDR3 DNA is all that survives: 48 bases in frame from base 1. V sheds 0 bases and J sheds 9 bases, leaving 18 bases between their ends. The germline V gene (reference sequence) sets CDR1 to MNHEY and CDR2 to SMNVEV. The immunoSEQ Assay was used to sequence TCRbeta CDR3 regions. After extraction, genomic DNA underwent amplification by bias-controlled multiplex PCR, followed by high-throughput sequencing. From the authors' description of their analysis: To quantify the absolute abundance of every unique TCRbeta CDR3 region, sequences were collapsed and filtered. T cell fraction was estimated by normalization of TCRbeta template counts to usable DNA, with usable DNA being measured through amplification of reference genes present in all nucleated cells. Repertoire TCRs were annotated as SARS-CoV-2-specific by exact matching of V gene, CDR3 amino acid sequence and J gene to a known reactive TCR set. The reference SARS-CoV-2 TCR set was obtained from MIRA and was filtered for enrichment in COVID-19-positive ImmuneCODE repertoires, whereby public or cross-reactive TCRs were removed. Based on the MIRA antigens, annotated TCRs were further analysed at the level of specific ORF or position within ORF. Breadth was defined as the number of annotated unique rearrangements divided by the total number of unique productive rearrangements, and depth was defined as the summed frequency of the annotated unique rearrangements. Two-sided Wilcoxon rank-sum tests were applied when comparing TCR breadth between groups. TCRdb's version of the immuneACCESS table is confined to in-frame rearrangements and falls short of the full clone set. An unresolved V gene accounts for under half of the shortfall where checked; the remainder is of unknown origin. D and trimming come from the DNA, and the V and J calls and clone size come from that table. The sample table records 87,000 or so clones; around 82% of these occur just once. In total, the top ten clones hold 15% to 20% of the sample.

Explained via the paper, the time point label denotes: individuals recovered from natural SARS-CoV-2 infection. As to this clone: Its antigen has not been determined. Within one base of it there is no much larger clone, and no base qualities were kept.

The sequence links TRBV27 to TRBJ2-1, with the D segment identity uncertain. This receptor was identified in a human donor who had recovered from COVID-19. Specimen: peripheral blood, collected after recovery from COVID-19. DNA sequence: TGTGCCAGCAGTTTATCAGTTAGTACGGCGGCTGTTGAGCAGTTCTTC. The resulting protein is CASSLSVSTAAVEQFF.